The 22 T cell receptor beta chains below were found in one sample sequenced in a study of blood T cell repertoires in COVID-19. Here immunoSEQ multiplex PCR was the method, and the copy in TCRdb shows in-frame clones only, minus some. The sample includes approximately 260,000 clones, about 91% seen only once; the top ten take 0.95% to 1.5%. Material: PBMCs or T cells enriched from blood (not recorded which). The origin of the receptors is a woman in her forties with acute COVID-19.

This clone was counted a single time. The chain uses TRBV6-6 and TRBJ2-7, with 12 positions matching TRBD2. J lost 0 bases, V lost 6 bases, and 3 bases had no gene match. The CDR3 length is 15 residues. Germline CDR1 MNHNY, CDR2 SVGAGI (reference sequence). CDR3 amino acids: CASSRGLAGSYEQYV. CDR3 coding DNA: TGTGCCAGCAGCCGGGGACTAGCGGGCTCCTACGAGCAGTACGTC.

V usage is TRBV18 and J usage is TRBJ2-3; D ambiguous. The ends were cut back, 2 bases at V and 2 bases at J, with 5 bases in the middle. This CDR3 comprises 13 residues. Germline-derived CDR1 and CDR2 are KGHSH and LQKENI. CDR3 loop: CASSPSNTDTQYF. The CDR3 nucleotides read TGTGCCAGCTCACCATCTAACACAGATACGCAGTATTTT.

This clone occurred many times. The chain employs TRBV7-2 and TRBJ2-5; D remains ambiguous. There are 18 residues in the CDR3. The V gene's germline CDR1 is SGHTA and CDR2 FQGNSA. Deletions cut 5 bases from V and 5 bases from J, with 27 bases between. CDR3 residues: CASSIDTVGARLRETQYF. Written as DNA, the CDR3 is TGTGCCAGCAGCATCGATACGGTCGGTGCCCGCCTGAGGGAGACCCAGTACTTC.

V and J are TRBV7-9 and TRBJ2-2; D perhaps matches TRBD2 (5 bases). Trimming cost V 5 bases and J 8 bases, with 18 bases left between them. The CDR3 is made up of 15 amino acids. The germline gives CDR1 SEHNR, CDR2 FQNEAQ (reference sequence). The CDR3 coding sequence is TGTGCCAGCAGCGAGAGGGCTCCGGCCTCTGGGGAGCTGTTTTTT. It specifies CASSERAPASGELFF. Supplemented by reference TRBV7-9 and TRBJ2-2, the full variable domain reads DTGVSQNPRHKITKRGQNVTFRCDPISEHNRLYWYRQTLGQGPEFLTYFQNEAQLEKSRLLSDRFSAERPKGSFSTLEIQRTEQGDSAMYLCASSERAPASGELFFGEGSRLTVL.

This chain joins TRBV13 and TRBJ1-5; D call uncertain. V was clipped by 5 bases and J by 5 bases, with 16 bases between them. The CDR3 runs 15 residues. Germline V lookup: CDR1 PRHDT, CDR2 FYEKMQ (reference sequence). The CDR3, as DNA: TGTGCCAGCAGCGCGCATACAGACCCCCATCAGCCCCAGCATTTT. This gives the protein CASSAHTDPHQPQHF.

CDR3 loop: CASSDVAYGTGDEKLFF. In nucleotides, the CDR3 is TGTGCCAGCAGTGACGTCGCCTACGGGACAGGGGATGAAAAACTGTTTTTT. The rearrangement uses TRBV6-1 and TRBJ1-4, with 10 bases aligning to TRBD1. The CDR3 is made up of 17 amino acids. Unmatched junction bases numbered 10, after V lost 3 bases and J lost 6 bases. CDR1 and CDR2 from the germline V gene are MNHNS and SASEGT.

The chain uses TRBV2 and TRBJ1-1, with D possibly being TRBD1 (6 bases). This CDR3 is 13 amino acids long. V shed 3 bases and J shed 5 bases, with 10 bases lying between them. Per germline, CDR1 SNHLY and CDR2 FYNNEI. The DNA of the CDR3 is TGTGCCAGCAGTGACAGGGGTAGTACTGAAGCTTTCTTT. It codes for CASSDRGSTEAFF.

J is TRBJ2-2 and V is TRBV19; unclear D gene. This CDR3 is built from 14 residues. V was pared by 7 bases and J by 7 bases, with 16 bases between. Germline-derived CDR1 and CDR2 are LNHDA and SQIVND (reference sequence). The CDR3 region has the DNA TGTGCCAGTATCACACAGCTGGGCCACGGGGAGCTGTTTTTT. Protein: CASITQLGHGELFF.

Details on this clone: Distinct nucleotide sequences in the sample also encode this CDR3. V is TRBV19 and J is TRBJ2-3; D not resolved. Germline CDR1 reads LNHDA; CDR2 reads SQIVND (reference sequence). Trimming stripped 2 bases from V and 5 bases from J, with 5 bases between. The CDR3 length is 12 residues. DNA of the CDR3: TGTGCCAGTAGTATATCCGGAGATACGCAGTATTTT. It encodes CASSISGDTQYF.

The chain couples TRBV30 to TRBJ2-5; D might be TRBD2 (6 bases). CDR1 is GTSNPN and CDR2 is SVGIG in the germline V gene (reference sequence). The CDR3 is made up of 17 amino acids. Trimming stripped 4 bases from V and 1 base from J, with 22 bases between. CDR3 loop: CAWKGTYSGPTQETQYF. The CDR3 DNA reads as TGTGCCTGGAAAGGGACTTACTCGGGACCGACCCAAGAGACCCAGTACTTC.

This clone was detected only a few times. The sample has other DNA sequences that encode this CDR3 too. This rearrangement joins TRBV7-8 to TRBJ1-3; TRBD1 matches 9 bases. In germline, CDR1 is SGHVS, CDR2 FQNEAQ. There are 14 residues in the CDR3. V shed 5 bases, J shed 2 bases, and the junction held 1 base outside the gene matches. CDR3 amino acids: CASSRQGAGNTIYF. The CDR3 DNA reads TGTGCCAGCAGCCGACAGGGGGCTGGAAACACCATATATTTT.

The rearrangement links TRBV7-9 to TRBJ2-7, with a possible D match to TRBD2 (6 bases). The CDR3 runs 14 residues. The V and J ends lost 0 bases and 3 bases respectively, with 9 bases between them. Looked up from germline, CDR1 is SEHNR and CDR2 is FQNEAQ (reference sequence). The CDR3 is CASSLAGGIYEQYF. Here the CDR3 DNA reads TGTGCCAGCAGCTTAGCGGGAGGCATCTACGAGCAGTACTTC.

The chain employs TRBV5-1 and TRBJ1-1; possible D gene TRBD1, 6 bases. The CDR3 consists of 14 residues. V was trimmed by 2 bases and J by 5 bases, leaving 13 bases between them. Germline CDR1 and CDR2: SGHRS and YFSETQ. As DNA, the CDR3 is TGCGCCAGCAGCTTTACAGGGCTTGGTACTGAAGCTTTCTTT. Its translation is CASSFTGLGTEAFF. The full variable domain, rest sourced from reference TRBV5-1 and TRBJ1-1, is KAGVTQTPRYLIKTRGQQVTLSCSPISGHRSVSWYQQTPGQGLQFLFEYFSETQRNKGNFPGRFSGRQFSNSRSEMNVSTLELGDSALYLCASSFTGLGTEAFFGQGTRLTVV.

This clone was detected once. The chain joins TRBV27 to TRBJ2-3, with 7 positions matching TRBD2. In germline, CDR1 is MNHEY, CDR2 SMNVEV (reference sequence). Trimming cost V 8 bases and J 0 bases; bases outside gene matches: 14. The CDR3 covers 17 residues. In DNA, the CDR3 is TGTGCCAGCCGTCCCGCGGGGGACTCCCCAAGCACAGATACGCAGTATTTT. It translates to CASRPAGDSPSTDTQYF.

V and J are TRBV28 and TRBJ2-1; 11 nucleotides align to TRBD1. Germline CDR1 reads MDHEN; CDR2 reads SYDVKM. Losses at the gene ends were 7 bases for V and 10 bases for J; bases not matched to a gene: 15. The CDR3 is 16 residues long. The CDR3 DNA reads TGTGCCAGCACCCCTCGGTGGGGACAGGGGGGGCCAGAGCAGTTCTTC. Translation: CASTPRWGQGGPEQFF.

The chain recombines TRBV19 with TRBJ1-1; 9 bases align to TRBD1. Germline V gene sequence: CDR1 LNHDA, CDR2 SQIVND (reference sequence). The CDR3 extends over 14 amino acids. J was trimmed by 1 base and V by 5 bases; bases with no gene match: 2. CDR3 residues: CASSVDRGNTEAFF. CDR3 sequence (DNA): TGTGCCAGTAGTGTGGACAGGGGGAACACTGAAGCTTTCTTT.

CDR3 sequence (DNA): TGTGCCTGGAGTGTAGGGACAGGGGCTGAAAAACTGTTTTTT. Its protein is CAWSVGTGAEKLFF. J is TRBJ1-4 and V is TRBV30, with TRBD1 identical over 10 bases. CDR3 length: 14 residues. Trimming cost V 0 bases and J 7 bases; bases outside gene matches: 2. Per germline, CDR1 GTSNPN and CDR2 SVGIG (reference sequence).

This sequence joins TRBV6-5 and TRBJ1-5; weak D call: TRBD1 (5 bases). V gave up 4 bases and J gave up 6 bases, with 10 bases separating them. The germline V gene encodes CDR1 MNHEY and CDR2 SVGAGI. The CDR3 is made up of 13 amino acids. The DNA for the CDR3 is TGTGCCAGCAGTTTGGGGCCGACTCAGCCCCAGCATTTT. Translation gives CASSLGPTQPQHF.

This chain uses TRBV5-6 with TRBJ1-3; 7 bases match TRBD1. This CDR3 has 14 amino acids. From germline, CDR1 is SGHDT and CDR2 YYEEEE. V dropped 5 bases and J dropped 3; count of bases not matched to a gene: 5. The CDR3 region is CASRGTGDGNTIYF. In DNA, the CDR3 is TGTGCCAGCAGGGGAACAGGGGATGGAAACACCATATATTTT. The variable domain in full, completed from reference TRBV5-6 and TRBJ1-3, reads DAGVTQSPTHLIKTRGQQVTLRCSPKSGHDTVSWYQQALGQGPQFIFQYYEEEERQRGNFPDRFSGHQFPNYSSELNVNALLLGDSALYLCASRGTGDGNTIYFGEGSWLTVV.

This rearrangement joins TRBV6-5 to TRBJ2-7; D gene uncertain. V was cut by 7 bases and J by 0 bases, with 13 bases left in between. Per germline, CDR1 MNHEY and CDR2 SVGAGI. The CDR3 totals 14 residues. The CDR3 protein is CASIQDTLSYEQYF. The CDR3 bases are TGTGCCAGCATTCAAGACACCCTCTCCTACGAGCAGTACTTC.

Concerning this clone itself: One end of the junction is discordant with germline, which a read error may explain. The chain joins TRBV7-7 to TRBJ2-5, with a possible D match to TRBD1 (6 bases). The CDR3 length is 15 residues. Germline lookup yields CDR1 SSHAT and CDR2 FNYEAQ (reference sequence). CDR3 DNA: TGTGCTAGCAGCTTAGACGGCCAGGGGTGGGAGACCCAGTACTTC. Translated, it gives CASSLDGQGWETQYF.

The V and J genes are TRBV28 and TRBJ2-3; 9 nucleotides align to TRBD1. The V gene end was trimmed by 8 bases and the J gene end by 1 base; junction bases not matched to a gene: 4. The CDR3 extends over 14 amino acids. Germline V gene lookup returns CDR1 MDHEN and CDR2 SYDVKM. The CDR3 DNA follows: TGTGCCAGCCGTTGGACAGGGGGCACAGATACGCAGTATTTT. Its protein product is CASRWTGGTDTQYF.